This T cell receptor beta chain was found in a study of T cells in Graves' hyperthyroidism and ophthalmopathy. RNA transcripts served as the template for amplifying TCR beta CDR3 regions. Using the HTBI primer set, a first-round RT-PCR was run on the TCR CDR3. TCRdb processed the multiplex PCR reads anew with MiXCR; each CDR3 protein has one entry. The repertoire has hundreds of thousands of distinct CDR3 sequences, roughly 40% of them found once; the top ten carry approximately 8.7%. Uncontrolled infection, other autoimmune disease, pregnancy or lactation disqualified patients from enrolment. Using around 10 ml of fresh peripheral blood, PBMCs were prepared. Study results and caveats: Most thyroid clonotypes expanded above 0.001 appeared in blood too. The model forecast ophthalmopathy, anticipating it by a median approximately 6 months before onset.

This clonotype showed up many times. Its antigen remains unidentified. V gave up 1 base and J gave up 6 bases; unmatched junction bases: 8. This CDR3 comprises 16 residues. The germline V gene has CDR1 LNHNV and CDR2 YYDKDF (reference sequence). The source of this sequence is a man younger than 35 with Graves' hyperthyroidism. The chain employs TRBV15 and TRBJ2-7, with 11 bases fitting TRBD1. Sequencing used blood. In DNA form, the CDR3 reads TGTGCCACCAGCAGAGCCCTCCCCGGGACAGGGGGCGAGCAGTACTTC. Translating gives CATSRALPGTGGEQYF. The whole variable domain, filled in from reference TRBV15 and TRBJ2-7, reads DAMVIQNPRYQVTQFGKPVTLSCSQTLNHNVMYWYQQKSSQAPKLLFHYYDKDFNNEADTPDNFQSRRPNTSFCFLDIRSPGLGDTAMYLCATSRALPGTGGEQYFGPGTRLTVT.